The 29 T cell receptor beta chains below all came from one sample that was sequenced in a study of radiation and T cells in renal cell carcinoma. Method: immunoSEQ multiplex PCR; TCRdb's copy keeps in-frame clones and lacks some. The data show around 140,000 clones, with roughly 90% seen just once and 17% held by the top ten. As for time point: blood 4 weeks post-SBRT, at nephrectomy. The sample's treatment: 15 Gy SBRT to primary tumor, nephrectomy 4 weeks later. Material: blood, obtained from a patient whose treatment included radiotherapy and nephrectomy. These receptors came from a woman between 45 and 60 years old with renal cell carcinoma.

This clone was seen once. The rearrangement uses TRBV16 and TRBJ2-7, with TRBD2 matching over 11 bases. The V segment lost 1 base and the J segment 5 bases; nucleotides outside the gene matches: 7. Germline CDR1 is KGHSY and CDR2 is FQNENV. There are 16 residues in the CDR3. The CDR3 DNA is TGTGCCAGCAGCCAATTTACACTAGCGGGAGTTCACGAGCAGTACTTC. It translates to CASSQFTLAGVHEQYF.

The CDR3 loop is CASSPGGVGDEKLFF. CDR3 in DNA: TGCGCCAGCAGCCCGGGAGGGGTGGGGGATGAAAAACTGTTTTTT. The chain links TRBV5-1 to TRBJ1-4, with D possibly being TRBD1 (5 bases). V lost 4 bases, J lost 6 bases, and 16 bases lay in between. CDR3 size: 15 residues. The germline CDR1 and CDR2 sequences are SGHRS and YFSETQ. Based on the CDR3 plus reference TRBV5-1 and TRBJ1-4, the full variable domain is KAGVTQTPRYLIKTRGQQVTLSCSPISGHRSVSWYQQTPGQGLQFLFEYFSETQRNKGNFPGRFSGRQFSNSRSEMNVSTLELGDSALYLCASSPGGVGDEKLFFGSGTQLSVL.

This sequence joins TRBV6-1 and TRBJ2-3; TRBD2 matches 10 bases. J gave up 3 bases and V 8 bases, and 5 bases lay outside the gene matches. The germline V gene has CDR1 MNHNS and CDR2 SASEGT. CDR3 size: 14 residues. DNA for the CDR3: TGTGCCAGCGGGACTAGCGTAGGGACAGATACGCAGTATTTT. This gives the protein CASGTSVGTDTQYF.

The rearrangement links TRBV5-5 to TRBJ2-7; D remains ambiguous. This CDR3 has 16 residues. In germline, CDR1 is SGHKS, CDR2 YYEKEE (reference sequence). Trimming stripped 0 bases from V and 0 bases from J, with 13 bases between. The CDR3 DNA reads TGTGCCAGCAGCTTGGCCTCACGCCAAAGCTCCTACGAGCAGTACTTC. Amino acids: CASSLASRQSSYEQYF.

This chain uses TRBV30 with TRBJ2-1, with D uncertain. V lost 0 bases and J lost 6, with 6 bases in between. Germline V gene lookup returns CDR1 GTSNPN and CDR2 SVGIG (reference sequence). This CDR3 is built from 12 residues. The CDR3 DNA is TGTGCCTGGAGTGTAACCCCCAATGAGCAGTTCTTC. It translates to CAWSVTPNEQFF.

This clone was counted between two and nine times. The chain joins TRBV19 to TRBJ1-2, with D tentatively TRBD1 (6 bases). CDR3 size: 12 residues. V was trimmed by 4 bases and J by 5 bases, leaving 8 bases between them. Germline V CDR1 and CDR2: LNHDA, SQIVND (reference sequence). The CDR3 DNA sequence: TGTGCCAGTAGTACCGGACAGTATGGCTACACCTTC. Translation: CASSTGQYGYTF. Based on the CDR3 plus reference TRBV19 and TRBJ1-2, the full variable domain is DGGITQSPKYLFRKEGQNVTLSCEQNLNHDAMYWYRQDPGQGLRLIYYSQIVNDFQKGDIAEGYSVSREKKESFPLTVTSAQKNPTAFYLCASSTGQYGYTFGSGTRLTVV.

The rearrangement uses TRBV7-2 and TRBJ1-3, with no clear D. Germline V gene lookup returns CDR1 SGHTA and CDR2 FQGNSA. CDR3 length: 13 residues. The ends were cut back, 5 bases at V and 8 bases at J, with 13 bases in the middle. This CDR3 reads CASSQRTQDTIYF. Written as DNA, the CDR3 is TGTGCCAGCAGCCAACGGACTCAGGACACCATATATTTT.

The chain has TRBV19 and TRBJ2-7; possible D gene TRBD1, 6 bases. This CDR3 comprises 15 residues. Germline assignment: CDR1 LNHDA and CDR2 SQIVND (reference sequence). The V gene lost 3 bases and the J gene lost 3 bases, with 15 bases spanning the gap. CDR3 protein: CASSIQGILDYEQYF. The CDR3 DNA sequence: TGTGCCAGTAGTATTCAGGGGATATTGGACTACGAGCAGTACTTC. The complete variable domain, with remaining parts taken from reference TRBV19 and TRBJ2-7, reads DGGITQSPKYLFRKEGQNVTLSCEQNLNHDAMYWYRQDPGQGLRLIYYSQIVNDFQKGDIAEGYSVSREKKESFPLTVTSAQKNPTAFYLCASSIQGILDYEQYFGPGTRLTVT.

This clone appeared a few times. The J gene is TRBJ2-7, the V gene TRBV28; no clear D. This CDR3 comprises 13 residues. CDR1 and CDR2 (germline): MDHEN, SYDVKM. The V end was cut by 6 bases, the J end by 4 bases, with 13 bases between. Here the CDR3 reads CASSLGKLYEQYF. The CDR3 DNA sequence: TGTGCCAGCAGCCTGGGAAAACTGTACGAGCAGTACTTC.

The chain combines TRBV29-1 with TRBJ2-1; 7 bases agree with TRBD2. The V gene's germline CDR1 is SQVTM and CDR2 ANQGSEA. The trim removed 0 bases at V and 7 bases at J, leaving 15 bases unmatched. This CDR3 has 17 amino acids. The CDR3 loop reads CSVEDPAETPAGNEQFF. The CDR3, as DNA: TGCAGCGTTGAAGACCCAGCGGAGACTCCAGCGGGGAATGAGCAGTTCTTC.

The chain combines TRBV10-3 with TRBJ2-1, with D hard to call. Trimming removed 0 bases from V and 7 bases from J, with 4 bases in between. Germline V gives CDR1 ENHRY, CDR2 SYGVKD. CDR3 size: 12 residues. CDR3 nucleotides: TGTGCCATCAGTGAGTCGGGTAATGAGCAGTTCTTC. Translating it yields CAISESGNEQFF.

V gene TRBV7-2 combines with J gene TRBJ2-7; 9 bases map to TRBD1. The germline V gene encodes CDR1 SGHTA and CDR2 FQGNSA. CDR3 length: 15 residues. Unmatched junction bases numbered 6, after V lost 5 bases and J lost 1 base. CDR3 nucleotides: TGTGCCAGCAGCCCGCGGACAGGGGATTCCTACGAGCAGTACTTC. This gives the protein CASSPRTGDSYEQYF.

The V and J genes are TRBV7-2 and TRBJ1-6; 9 bases align to TRBD1. The CDR3 is 15 amino acids. The germline V gene has CDR1 SGHTA and CDR2 FQGNSA. After removal of 2 bases from V and 13 bases from J, the junction contained 9 bases not matched to a gene. CDR3 residues: CASSLWGQGNSPLHF. The CDR3 coding sequence is TGTGCCAGCAGCTTATGGGGACAGGGTAACAGTCCCCTCCACTTT.

This clone was picked up a small number of times. This chain joins TRBV28 and TRBJ1-1, with D possibly matching TRBD1 (5 bases). Germline loops: CDR1 MDHEN, CDR2 SYDVKM. Trimming removed 6 bases at V and 11 bases at J, with 10 bases between. This CDR3 has 10 residues. CDR3 loop: CASRGAHAFF. In nucleotides, the CDR3 is TGTGCCAGCAGAGGGGCGCACGCTTTCTTT. The whole variable domain, remainder taken from reference TRBV28 and TRBJ1-1, is DVKVTQSSRYLVKRTGEKVFLECVQDMDHENMFWYRQDPGLGLRLIYFSYDVKMKEKGDIPEGYSVSREKKERFSLILESASTNQTSMYLCASRGAHAFFGQGTRLTVV.

This chain links TRBV23-1 with TRBJ2-3, with D tentatively TRBD1 (7 bases). TRBV23-1 falls under the ORF class, with uncertain function. Trimming shortened V by 0 bases and J by 6 bases, and 19 bases separated the two germline ends. CDR3 size: 17 residues. CDR3 residues: CASSQSSQGGRVDTQYF. In DNA form, the CDR3 reads TGCGCCAGCAGTCAATCCAGTCAGGGGGGTAGGGTGGATACGCAGTATTTT.

A few counts support this clone. This rearrangement joins TRBV25-1 to TRBJ1-1, with unresolved D. Germline V gives CDR1 MGHDK, CDR2 SYGVNS. V lost 11 bases to trimming and J lost 7 bases, with 11 bases between them. The CDR3 extends over 10 amino acids. In DNA form, the CDR3 reads TGTGCCCCACGGGATGGTGAAGCTTTCTTT. Protein product: CAPRDGEAFF.

The chain recombines TRBV19 with TRBJ1-2, with D hard to call. This CDR3 is built from 14 residues. Germline CDR1 LNHDA, CDR2 SQIVND (reference sequence). V was trimmed by 1 base and J by 2 bases, leaving 8 bases between them. The chain's CDR3 is CASSIGERNYGYTF. The CDR3 DNA is TGTGCCAGTAGTATAGGGGAACGAAACTATGGCTACACCTTC.

The chain is built from TRBV9 and TRBJ2-1; D is unresolved. Germline CDR1 and CDR2: SGDLS and YYNGEE. This CDR3 has 16 residues. V gave up 0 bases and J gave up 9 bases, with 19 bases separating them. CDR3 protein: CASSVATGLDFGEQFF. The CDR3 bases are TGTGCCAGCAGCGTAGCTACCGGCCTAGATTTCGGTGAGCAGTTCTTC.

As regards this clone: A junction end diverges from the germline sequence, so it may reflect a read error. Within the sample, other DNA sequences also encode this same CDR3. The chain uses TRBV20-1 and TRBJ2-7; D call uncertain. The length of the CDR3 is 11 residues. In germline, CDR1 is DFQATT, CDR2 SNEGSKA (reference sequence). This CDR3 reads CSVRGAYEQYF. The CDR3 nucleotides are TGCAGTGTTAGAGGTGCCTACGAGCAGTACTTC.

The chain employs TRBV19 and TRBJ1-3; D may be TRBD1 (6 bases). CDR3 length equals 16 residues. Germline assignment: CDR1 LNHDA and CDR2 SQIVND (reference sequence). V lost 6 bases and J 0 bases, leaving 15 bases between the germline ends. CDR3 region: CASSNREDVSGNTIYF. In nucleotides, the CDR3 is TGTGCCAGTAGCAACAGGGAAGATGTCTCTGGAAACACCATATATTTT.

This clone ranks as medium-sized. This chain links TRBV4-1 with TRBJ1-5; no clear D. V was cut by 1 base and J by 0 bases, with 7 bases left in between. The germline gives CDR1 MGHRA, CDR2 YSYEKL. The CDR3 totals 15 residues. The CDR3: CASSQVQASNQPQHF. The CDR3 DNA is TGCGCCAGCAGCCAAGTTCAGGCTAGCAATCAGCCCCAGCATTTT.

The chain joins TRBV27 to TRBJ2-5; tentatively, D is TRBD1 (6 bases). This CDR3 has 15 residues. Trimming removed 3 bases from V and 5 bases from J, with 16 bases in between. CDR1 and CDR2 (germline): MNHEY, SMNVEV (reference sequence). CDR3 amino acids: CASSLGLTGAETQYF. The CDR3 nucleotides are TGTGCCAGCAGTTTGGGCCTGACAGGAGCGGAGACCCAGTACTTC.

V is TRBV18 and J is TRBJ1-5; D unresolved. Germline V CDR1 and CDR2: KGHSH, LQKENI. There are 13 residues in the CDR3. Trimming pared 3 bases from V and 6 bases from J, leaving 9 bases between. The CDR3 coding sequence is TGTGCCAGCTCACCCTACGGATCTCAGCCCCAGCATTTT. Translation gives CASSPYGSQPQHF.

The chain links TRBV5-1 to TRBJ2-1; D unclear. This CDR3 has 14 amino acids. Between the trimmed V and J ends, which lost 3 bases and 3 bases, there was a span of 10 bases. Looked up from germline, CDR1 is SGHRS and CDR2 is YFSETQ. CDR3 loop: CASSSEPGYNEQFF. The CDR3 DNA sequence: TGCGCCAGCAGCTCGGAACCCGGCTACAATGAGCAGTTCTTC.

V is TRBV5-1 and J is TRBJ2-5; 7 nucleotides agree with TRBD1. The V and J ends lost 1 base and 1 base, in that order; junction bases with no gene match: 4. The CDR3 has 15 amino acids. The germline V gene encodes CDR1 SGHRS and CDR2 YFSETQ. The CDR3 DNA is TGCGCCAGCAGCTTGATGGGGGACAGCCAAGAGACCCAGTACTTC. Protein product: CASSLMGDSQETQYF. Together with reference TRBV5-1 and TRBJ2-5, the CDR3 gives the full variable domain: KAGVTQTPRYLIKTRGQQVTLSCSPISGHRSVSWYQQTPGQGLQFLFEYFSETQRNKGNFPGRFSGRQFSNSRSEMNVSTLELGDSALYLCASSLMGDSQETQYFGPGTRLLVL.

The chain links TRBV10-3 to TRBJ2-5; 8 bases agree with TRBD1. Germline-derived CDR1 and CDR2 are ENHRY and SYGVKD. The V gene end was trimmed by 0 bases and the J gene end by 5 bases; junction bases not matched to a gene: 8. The CDR3 runs 16 residues. This CDR3 reads CAISESRRDRRETQYF. DNA for the CDR3: TGTGCCATCAGTGAGTCTCGCAGGGACAGGAGGGAGACCCAGTACTTC.

The chain uses TRBV6-5 and TRBJ2-3; the D is unclear. The CDR3 runs to 14 residues. Germline V gives CDR1 MNHEY, CDR2 SVGAGI. V shed 6 bases and J shed 0 bases, with 10 bases lying between them. The CDR3 DNA follows: TGTGCCAGCAGACAGCCCAGTAGCACAGATACGCAGTATTTT. Its translation: CASRQPSSTDTQYF.

This chain uses TRBV2 with TRBJ1-2; D unclear. This CDR3 comprises 16 residues. The germline gives CDR1 SNHLY, CDR2 FYNNEI. V was trimmed by 0 bases and J by 4 bases, leaving 15 bases between them. The CDR3 DNA sequence: TGTGCCAGCAGTGAAGCGGATCGGCCGGACTTCTATGGCTACACCTTC. Encoded protein: CASSEADRPDFYGYTF. The variable domain in full, completed from reference TRBV2 and TRBJ1-2, reads EPEVTQTPSHQVTQMGQEVILRCVPISNHLYFYWYRQILGQKVEFLVSFYNNEISEKSEIFDDQFSVERPDGSNFTLKIRSTKLEDSAMYFCASSEADRPDFYGYTFGSGTRLTVV.

This clone was found a few times. The chain couples TRBV5-6 to TRBJ1-1; possible D gene TRBD1, 5 bases. The CDR3 spans 11 residues. V shed 4 bases and J shed 5 bases, with 6 bases lying between them. CDR1 and CDR2 from the germline V gene are SGHDT and YYEEEE. The CDR3 sequence is CASSRQTEAFF. CDR3 in DNA: TGTGCCAGCAGCCGACAGACTGAAGCTTTCTTT.